These 5 T cell receptor beta chains originate from one sample sequenced in a study of T cell responses to AZD1222 COVID-19 vaccine listed by TCRdb under 2021. Preparation of the library involved the immunoSEQ multiplex PCR assay. TCRdb obtained this table from immuneACCESS and retained in-frame rearrangements with V and J assigned. These tables miss some clones; where compared with another copy, unresolved V genes account for less than half of the shortfall, and the remainder is unexplained. The sample has 200,000 to 300,000 clones on record, 93% of them singletons. The ten biggest clones cover around 0.57% of the sample. In the paper's terms, the time point label means: baseline before first vaccination. The sample here was peripheral blood, taken on day 0 of AZD1222 vaccination. The receptors stem from an adult in good health.

This chain joins TRBV25-1 and TRBJ1-1; no reliable D call. Trimming removed 1 base from V and 1 base from J, with 7 bases in between. Germline CDR1 MGHDK, CDR2 SYGVNS. This CDR3 has 14 amino acids. The CDR3 spells CASSEWVSNTEAFF. The CDR3 region has the DNA TGTGCCAGCAGTGAATGGGTCTCGAACACTGAAGCTTTCTTT.

The V and J genes are TRBV24-1 and TRBJ2-3; D is undetermined. The CDR3 extends over 12 amino acids. Looked up from germline, CDR1 is KGHDR and CDR2 is SFDVKD. The ends were cut back, 9 bases at V and 0 bases at J, with 6 bases in the middle. DNA of the CDR3: TGTGCCACCGCGGCGAGCACAGATACGCAGTATTTT. Its translation is CATAASTDTQYF.

The rearrangement joins TRBV28 to TRBJ1-1, with D unclear. The V and J ends lost 6 bases and 1 base respectively, with 6 bases between them. The CDR3 contains 12 residues. Germline loops: CDR1 MDHEN, CDR2 SYDVKM. CDR3 nucleotides: TGTGCCAGCAGGGACCAGAACACTGAAGCTTTCTTT. Translating it yields CASRDQNTEAFF.

This clone appeared a single time. The chain is built from TRBV12-3 or TRBV12-4 and TRBJ1-1; perhaps TRBD1 as D (6 bases). V was trimmed by 6 bases and J by 5 bases, leaving 13 bases between them. The CDR3 runs to 13 residues. The CDR3 nucleotides are TGTGCCAGCAGGTACAGGGAGGGGACTGAAGCTTTCTTT. It is translated as CASRYREGTEAFF.

The chain combines TRBV5-1 with TRBJ2-7; TRBD2 matches 10 bases. The ends lost 4 bases at V and 5 bases at J; junction bases unmatched: 9. CDR3 size: 15 residues. Germline V CDR1 and CDR2: SGHRS, YFSETQ. The CDR3 reads CASSRSGGAGHEQYF. In nucleotides, the CDR3 is TGCGCCAGCAGCCGAAGCGGGGGGGCCGGCCACGAGCAGTACTTC.